Shown below are 4 T cell receptor beta chains from a single sample sequenced in a study of regulatory T cells in long-lasting Graves disease. TCRdb processed the reads anew with MiXCR; each CDR3 protein has one entry. The table lists approximately 560 distinct CDR3 sequences, around 59% of them singletons. The TCR library was prepared using RNA isolated from PBMCs. Sequences were derived from peripheral blood mononuclear cells (PBMCs), sampled with antithyroid drug treatment, in newly diagnosed or persistent Graves disease (not recorded which). Receptor source: a female donor with Graves disease.

The V and J genes are TRBV19 and TRBJ2-7, with D perhaps assigned TRBD1 or TRBD2 (5 bases each). Germline assignment: CDR1 LNHDA and CDR2 SQIVND (reference sequence). This CDR3 contains 14 residues. Trimming took off 5 bases at V and 4 bases at J, with 15 bases between the two ends. In DNA, the CDR3 is TGTGCCAGTAGTGTATCTGGGGGTGGTTACGAGCAGTACTTC. This sequence encodes CASSVSGGGYEQYF.

The V and J genes are TRBV7-2 and TRBJ1-1; D remains unclear. The ends were cut back, 2 bases at V and 1 base at J, with 8 bases in the middle. Germline CDR1 and CDR2: SGHTA and FQGNSA. This CDR3 is built from 14 residues. The CDR3 sequence is CASSLILQNTEAFF. Here the CDR3 DNA reads TGTGCCAGCAGCTTAATACTCCAGAACACTGAAGCTTTCTTT.

The chain combines TRBV6-2 or TRBV6-3 with TRBJ1-1, with TRBD1 identical over 9 bases. V gave up 4 bases and J gave up 3 bases; unmatched junction bases: 6. Per germline, CDR1 MNHEY and CDR2 SVGEGT. This CDR3 spans 15 amino acids. The CDR3 coding sequence is TGTGCCAGCAGTTTGGGACAGGGCTCGCACACTGAAGCTTTCTTT. Its protein is CASSLGQGSHTEAFF.

This clonotype was counted only a few times. The rearrangement joins TRBV20-1 to TRBJ2-7, with 8 bases lining up with TRBD1. From germline, CDR1 is DFQATT and CDR2 SNEGSKA (reference sequence). V shed 3 bases and J 3 bases; nucleotides not matched to a gene: 7. The CDR3 consists of 14 residues. The CDR3 protein is CSARAGTGLYEQYF. The CDR3 DNA reads TGCAGTGCTAGGGCCGGGACAGGACTCTACGAGCAGTACTTC.